A selection of T cell receptor beta chains follows, all from one sample in a study of blood T cell repertoires in COVID-19. Assay used: immunoSEQ multiplex PCR; TCRdb lists only in-frame clones, some missing. Seen here are 250,000 to 300,000 clones, around 93% observed once, and the top ten hold more than 1%. Input material: PBMCs or T cells enriched from blood (not recorded which). The receptors here all came from a human donor in a cohort exposed to, infected with or recovered from COVID-19 (not recorded which). The donor label of this sample is uncertain. Each CDR3 is given with its conserved first and last residue. The D gene is left open where the match is weak. Part of the rows lack a size; the others show once, few, many or a class for expanded clones.

>-|-|TRBJ1-5|TRBV9
CASSAGGGSYSNQPQHF
TGTGCCAGCAGCGCGGGCGGGGGTTCTTATAGCAATCAGCCCCAGCATTTT
>-|-|TRBJ2-5|TRBV19
CASSISRDYQETQYF
TGTGCCAGTAGTATATCCCGGGACTACCAAGAGACCCAGTACTTC
>-|-|TRBJ2-3|TRBV5-5
CASSLGTSTDTQYF
TGTGCCAGCAGCTTAGGGACTAGCACAGATACGCAGTATTTT
>-|-|TRBJ2-1|TRBV27
CASSLSPRVEQFF
TGTGCCAGCAGTTTATCCCCCCGCGTTGAGCAGTTCTTC
>TRBD2|-|TRBJ2-1|TRBV14
CASSRRGSGGYNEQFF
TGTGCCAGCAGCCGCCGGGGTAGCGGGGGGTACAATGAGCAGTTCTTC
>-|-|TRBJ1-2|TRBV10-3
CAIMHSLVLDGYTF
TGTGCCATCATGCACAGCCTAGTACTAGATGGCTACACCTTC
>TRBD1|-|TRBJ1-2|TRBV6-5
CASSKGTGGDYGYTF
TGTGCCAGCAGTAAGGGGACAGGGGGTGACTATGGCTACACCTTC
>-|-|TRBJ1-2|TRBV5-1
CASSPDSEGGYTF
TGCGCCAGCAGTCCAGACAGCGAAGGCGGCTACACCTTC
>-|-|TRBJ2-1|TRBV5-1
CASSRGGSTSYNEQFF
TGCGCCAGCAGCCGGGGTGGGTCGACTAGCTACAATGAGCAGTTCTTC
>TRBD2|-|TRBJ2-1|TRBV10-3
CAITQETSGGNEQFF
TGTGCCATCACCCAGGAAACTAGCGGGGGGAATGAGCAGTTCTTC
>TRBD1|-|TRBJ2-3|TRBV7-3
CASSLLSQGVGVDTQYF
TGTGCCAGCAGCCTCCTCTCCCAGGGGGTCGGGGTAGATACGCAGTATTTT
>-|-|TRBJ2-6|TRBV5-1
CASSLGDISGANVLTF
TGCGCCAGCAGCTTGGGGGACATCTCTGGGGCCAACGTCCTGACTTTC
>-|-|TRBJ2-5|TRBV12-3/TRBV12-4
CASSFDQETQYF
TGTGCCAGCAGTTTCGACCAAGAGACCCAGTACTTC
>TRBD1|-|TRBJ1-5|TRBV2
CASQLSRGRDQPQHF
TGTGCCAGCCAACTCTCCAGGGGGCGCGATCAGCCCCAGCATTTT
>-|-|TRBJ2-3|TRBV10-3
CAISEFPGWGPVGTDTQYF
TGTGCCATCAGTGAGTTCCCTGGGTGGGGCCCGGTGGGGACAGATACGCAGTATTTT
>-|-|TRBJ1-1|TRBV19
CASSHRSTEAFF
TGTGCCAGTAGTCACAGGAGCACTGAAGCTTTCTTT
>TRBD1|-|TRBJ1-2|TRBV4-3
CASSPGQGEYGYTF
TGCGCCAGCAGCCCGGGACAGGGGGAATATGGCTACACCTTC
>-|-|TRBJ1-5|TRBV7-9
CASTTKNQGSNQPQHF
TGTGCCAGCACAACGAAAAATCAGGGTAGCAATCAGCCCCAGCATTTT
>-|-|TRBJ1-1|TRBV3-1/TRBV3-2
CASSQEAGNTEAFF
TGTGCCAGCAGCCAAGAAGCGGGGAACACTGAAGCTTTCTTT
>TRBD1|-|TRBJ2-7|TRBV7-2
CASCSIRGSYEQYF
TGTGCCAGCTGCTCTATCAGGGGGTCCTACGAGCAGTACTTC
>-|-|TRBJ1-4|TRBV4-2
CASSQVWGVTNEKLFF
TGTGCCAGCAGCCAAGTGTGGGGGGTCACTAATGAAAAACTGTTTTTT
>TRBD1|once|TRBJ1-1|TRBV5-1
CASSAPPQGAPAASEAFF
TGCGCCAGCAGCGCCCCGCCACAGGGGGCGCCGGCGGCTTCTGAAGCTTTCTTT
>TRBD2|-|TRBJ2-5|TRBV5-1
CASSLDFGGLAKETQYF
TGCGCCAGCAGCTTGGATTTTGGGGGACTAGCGAAAGAGACCCAGTACTTC
>TRBD1|-|TRBJ2-7|TRBV11-2
CASSRDRGEQYF
TGTGCCAGCAGCCGGGACAGGGGGGAGCAGTACTTC
>-|-|TRBJ1-1|TRBV7-9
CASSSNRVVNTEAFF
TGTGCCAGCAGCTCCAACAGGGTGGTGAACACTGAAGCTTTCTTT
>-|-|TRBJ2-3|TRBV27
CASRTRTDTQYF
TGTGCCAGCAGAACCAGGACAGATACGCAGTATTTT
>-|-|TRBJ1-1|TRBV18
CASSPRPRDINTEAFF
TGTGCCAGCTCACCCCGACCCCGAGACATTAACACTGAAGCTTTCTTT
>TRBD1|once|TRBJ2-7|TRBV7-2
CASSRPQDRPELSSYEQYF
TGTGCCAGCAGCCGCCCCCAGGACAGGCCCGAGCTTAGCTCCTACGAGCAGTACTTC
>-|-|TRBJ1-2|TRBV9
CASSAPGSNYGYTF
TGTGCCAGCAGCGCCCCGGGAAGTAACTATGGCTACACCTTC
>TRBD1|-|TRBJ1-2|TRBV28
CASRPTGVDGYTF
TGTGCCAGCAGACCTACAGGGGTAGACGGCTACACCTTC
>-|-|TRBJ1-4|TRBV7-8
CGSREHTNEKLFF
TGTGGGAGTCGGGAACACACTAATGAAAAACTGTTTTTT
>TRBD2|-|TRBJ2-3|TRBV29-1
CSGAGVAGGQGDTQYF
TGCAGCGGGGCCGGGGTAGCGGGGGGCCAGGGAGATACGCAGTATTTT
>TRBD1|once|TRBJ1-5|TRBV23-1
CAPDRGNQPQHF
TGCGCCCCCGACAGGGGCAATCAGCCCCAGCATTTT
>TRBD1|-|TRBJ1-4|TRBV19
CASSGTGVNEKLFF
TGTGCCAGTAGCGGGACAGGGGTTAATGAAAAACTGTTTTTT
>TRBD1|-|TRBJ1-1|TRBV29-1
CSVATGGRNTEAFF
TGCAGCGTTGCCACAGGGGGCAGGAACACTGAAGCTTTCTTT
>-|once|TRBJ2-3|TRBV24-1
CATSPRAQSLDTQYF
TGTGCCACCAGCCCCCGAGCCCAATCCCTGGATACGCAGTATTTT
>-|-|TRBJ1-2|TRBV19
CASSNRHLGYGYTF
TGTGCCAGTAGTAACAGGCACCTTGGCTATGGCTACACCTTC
>-|-|TRBJ2-5|TRBV18
CASSPPGPIRGETQYF
TGTGCCAGCTCACCACCCGGACCCATAAGGGGAGAGACCCAGTACTTC
>TRBD1|-|TRBJ1-2|TRBV9
CASSSRTGGPDPLYTF
TGTGCCAGCAGCTCCAGGACAGGGGGGCCCGACCCCCTCTACACCTTC
>TRBD1|-|TRBJ1-1|TRBV5-1
CASSLGAGTGDVGTEAFF
TGCGCCAGCAGCTTGGGTGCCGGGACAGGGGACGTGGGCACTGAAGCTTTCTTT
>TRBD2|-|TRBJ2-1|TRBV15
CAAGGGHSYNEQFF
TGTGCCGCCGGCGGGGGGCACTCCTACAATGAGCAGTTCTTC
>-|-|TRBJ2-6|TRBV7-8
CASSSVSGEFSGANVLTF
TGTGCCAGCAGCTCTGTAAGCGGTGAATTCTCTGGGGCCAACGTCCTGACTTTC
>TRBD2|-|TRBJ2-7|TRBV5-4
CASSLVAGGQQSYEQYF
TGTGCCAGCAGCTTGGTAGCGGGGGGCCAACAGTCCTACGAGCAGTACTTC
>TRBD2|-|TRBJ2-1|TRBV6-4
CASSEAPTSLYNEQFF
TGTGCCAGCAGTGAAGCCCCGACTAGCCTCTACAATGAGCAGTTCTTC
>TRBD2|-|TRBJ2-1|TRBV7-9
CASSPFGGGEQFF
TGTGCCAGCAGCCCCTTTGGGGGGGGTGAGCAGTTCTTC
>-|-|TRBJ1-2|TRBV27
CASSFRGYYGYTF
TGTGCCAGCAGTTTTCGAGGTTACTATGGCTACACCTTC
>TRBD2|-|TRBJ2-1|TRBV19
CASMAGVNEQFF
TGTGCCAGTATGGCGGGGGTCAATGAGCAGTTCTTC
>TRBD2|-|TRBJ2-1|TRBV19
CASSSPGLAGYNEQFF
TGTGCCAGTAGTTCTCCGGGACTAGCGGGGTACAATGAGCAGTTCTTC
>TRBD2|once|TRBJ2-1|TRBV7-3
CASSSDGGGGDEQFF
TGTGCCAGCAGCTCAGACGGCGGGGGAGGCGATGAGCAGTTCTTC
>-|-|TRBJ2-5|TRBV25-1
CASSEGAEYQETQYF
TGTGCCAGCAGTGAAGGGGCAGAATACCAAGAGACCCAGTACTTC
>-|-|TRBJ1-2|TRBV5-1
CASSLTADYGYTF
TGCGCCAGCAGCCTCACGGCGGACTATGGCTACACCTTC
>TRBD2|-|TRBJ2-3|TRBV27
CASSPDGLAGGSTDTQYF
TGTGCCAGCAGCCCCGATGGACTAGCGGGGGGGAGCACAGATACGCAGTATTTT
>-|-|TRBJ1-2|TRBV6-5
CASASGAGGYTF
TGTGCCAGCGCCTCTGGGGCTGGAGGCTACACCTTC
>TRBD2|-|TRBJ2-3|TRBV7-6
CASRTLAGGPSPGTQYF
TGTGCCAGCAGGACGCTAGCGGGGGGGCCCTCGCCGGGTACGCAGTATTTT